These T cell receptor beta chains were read from a single sample in a study of cytomegalovirus exposure and HLA in healthy donors. Assay: immunoSEQ multiplex PCR; the TCRdb copy retains only in-frame clones and omits some. The table lists roughly 200,000 clones, roughly a tenth of them singletons. Sequencing was performed on PBMCs. These receptor sequences come from a woman in her 30s in good health and CMV-seropositive. The CDR3 runs from the conserved cysteine through the conserved F or W. A D gene is named only where the DNA matches it firmly. For some rows the clone size is stated as once, few or many, or as a class when expanded; others skip it.

>TRBD2|TRBV7-2|few|TRBJ2-3
TGTGCCAGCAGCCGGAGCGGGAGGGAAGATACGCAGTATTTT
CASSRSGREDTQYF
>.|TRBV7-7|few|TRBJ2-5
TGTGCCAGCAGCTTAGCGGCGGCTAAAGAGACCCAGTACTTC
CASSLAAAKETQYF
>.|TRBV6-4|few|TRBJ1-2
TGTGCCAGCAGTGACCGGACACCAGCCACAGGCTACACCTTC
CASSDRTPATGYTF
>TRBD2|TRBV13|.|TRBJ2-1
TGTGCCAGCAGCCACCTCCAGCAATTAGCGGGAATCAATGAGCAGTTCTTC
CASSHLQQLAGINEQFF
>TRBD2|TRBV5-4|few|TRBJ2-1
TGTGCCAGCAGCTTTGGACTAGCGGGAGGGTACAATGAGCAGTTCTTC
CASSFGLAGGYNEQFF
>.|TRBV21-1|few|TRBJ2-7
TGTGCCAGCAGCAAATCTAAGAGGCTAGCGGGAGGTCCGTATGGCTCCCACGAGCAGTACTTC
CASSKSKRLAGGPYGSHEQYF
>.|TRBV4-1|.|TRBJ1-2
TGCGCCAGCAGCCTTGACCCCACAGGGAGCTATGGCTACACCTTC
CASSLDPTGSYGYTF
>.|TRBV2|.|TRBJ2-7
TGTGCCAGCAGTACAGGGTTTGCTCCCTACGAGCAGTACTTC
CASSTGFAPYEQYF
>TRBD1|TRBV27|few|TRBJ2-5
TGTGCCAGCAGTCCGAGGACAGGGTGGCAAGAGACCCAGTACTTC
CASSPRTGWQETQYF
>.|TRBV10-3|few|TRBJ1-5
TGTGCCGTGACGTCAGGGACAAATCAGCCCCAGCATTTT
CAVTSGTNQPQHF
>TRBD1|TRBV2|.|TRBJ2-3
TGTGCCCGAAACAGGGGGTCAGGGGATACGCAGTATTTT
CARNRGSGDTQYF
>.|TRBV5-6|.|TRBJ1-1
TGTGCCAGCAGGTGGAGTGGGAACACTGAAGCTTTCTTT
CASRWSGNTEAFF
>.|TRBV5-4|few|TRBJ2-5
TGTGCCAGCAGCTTTTCAGCGGGCCAAGAGACCCAGTACTTC
CASSFSAGQETQYF
>.|TRBV6-4|.|TRBJ2-3
TGTGCCAGCCTGGGGGCCGAGACAGGTCTCCATTATACGCAGTATTTT
CASLGAETGLHYTQYF
>.|TRBV5-6|.|TRBJ2-5
TGTGCCAGCAGCTTGGCCGGGCAGGGGGAGACCCAGTACTTC
CASSLAGQGETQYF
>TRBD2|TRBV27|few|TRBJ2-2
TGTGCCAGCAGTTTATGGGTCGGGGGGGTCCCCGGGGAGCTGTTTTTT
CASSLWVGGVPGELFF
>.|TRBV2|.|TRBJ2-1
TGTGCCAGCTTCGGGGGGGGCGGACAGGAGCGAGGGAATGAGCAGTTCTTC
CASFGGGGQERGNEQFF
>.|TRBV2|.|TRBJ2-2
TGTGCCAGCAGGGGGGCTTCGAACACCGGGGAGCTGTTTTTT
CASRGASNTGELFF
>.|TRBV10-3|.|TRBJ2-7
TGTGCCATCAGTGACGGTTCCTACGAGCAGTACTTC
CAISDGSYEQYF
>.|TRBV7-3|.|TRBJ2-3
TGTGCCAGCAGCTCCCCCCACACAGATACGCAGTATTTT
CASSSPHTDTQYF
>TRBD1|TRBV7-9|few|TRBJ2-7
TGTGCCAGCAGCTTGCTCAGGGGGTACGAGCAGTACTTC
CASSLLRGYEQYF
>.|TRBV13|.|TRBJ1-4
TGTGCCAGCAGCATGGGGGGGGAAAAACTGTTTTTT
CASSMGGEKLFF
>TRBD2|TRBV5-1|few|TRBJ2-1
TGCGCCAGCAGCTTGGATCTTCGTCTAGCGGGAGGGCTCTACAATGAGCAGTTCTTC
CASSLDLRLAGGLYNEQFF
>.|TRBV7-2|few|TRBJ2-5
TGTGCCAGCAGCTTCCACGGAGAAGAGACCCAGTACTTC
CASSFHGEETQYF
>TRBD2|TRBV30|few|TRBJ2-3
TGTGCCTGGAGGGGAGCGGGAGCCGCCCGTGGAGATACGCAGTATTTT
CAWRGAGAARGDTQYF
>TRBD2|TRBV7-2|few|TRBJ2-3
TGTGCCAGCAAAGGAGGGAGGGCCGGGGGCACAGATACGCAGTATTTT
CASKGGRAGGTDTQYF
>TRBD2|TRBV7-6|.|TRBJ2-1
TGTGCCAGCAGCAAAATAGGACTAGCGAGTATGAATGAGCAGTTCTTC
CASSKIGLASMNEQFF
>.|TRBV18|few|TRBJ1-2
TGTGCCAGCTCACAAGCCGGGACAACACTTAACTATGGCTACACCTTC
CASSQAGTTLNYGYTF
>TRBD1|TRBV5-1|.|TRBJ1-1
TGCGCCAGCAGCGGAAGGGACAGTGGACACGGGACTGAAGCTTTCTTT
CASSGRDSGHGTEAFF
>.|TRBV7-8|few|TRBJ1-5
TGTGCCAGCAGCTTAGCGCCCGGTGAGCCCCAGCATTTT
CASSLAPGEPQHF
>.|TRBV6-5|few|TRBJ1-5
TGTGCCAGCAGTAAACACGGAGAGGGCAATCAGCCCCAGCATTTT
CASSKHGEGNQPQHF
>.|TRBV2|few|TRBJ2-7
TGTGCCAGCAGTACCCAGGACTACGAGCAGTACTTC
CASSTQDYEQYF
>.|TRBV30|few|TRBJ2-7
TGTGCCTGGAACCCTATAGTATCCTACGAGCAGTACTTC
CAWNPIVSYEQYF
>TRBD2|TRBV7-3|.|TRBJ2-5
TGTGCCAGCAGCTTAACGGCTCCGACTAGCGGGAGAGGAGAAGAGACCCAGTACTTC
CASSLTAPTSGRGEETQYF
>.|TRBV18|.|TRBJ2-1
TGTGCCAGCTCACCCGACCGGAGCTCCTACAATGAGCAGTTCTTC
CASSPDRSSYNEQFF
>TRBD1|TRBV7-9|.|TRBJ2-7
TGTGCCAGCAGCTTAGAAGGACAGGGGGCCTACGAGCAGTACTTC
CASSLEGQGAYEQYF
>TRBD1|TRBV5-1|.|TRBJ1-4
TGCGCCAGCAGCTTGGTCGGACAGGGGAGCGGTGGGACTAATGAAAAACTGTTTTTT
CASSLVGQGSGGTNEKLFF
>.|TRBV29-1|.|TRBJ1-2
TGCAGCGTTACAGGGCCCTATGGCTACACCTTC
CSVTGPYGYTF
>TRBD1|TRBV7-9|.|TRBJ2-7
TGTGCCAGCAGCCCCGTACAGGGGTTAGCCTCCTACGAGCAGTACTTC
CASSPVQGLASYEQYF
>TRBD1|TRBV19|.|TRBJ1-5
TGTGCCAGTAGTCTCCGGACAGGTCGGGGTCTTTTTCAGCCCCAGCATTTT
CASSLRTGRGLFQPQHF